The clone carrying this TCR beta chain appeared a single time. The data derive from a study of blood T cell repertoires in COVID-19. Looking at the study overall: Specimens from acute and convalescent COVID-19 originated in the United States, Italy and Spain.

CDR3 length equals 16 residues. V was clipped by 5 bases and J by 6 bases, with 19 bases between them. Germline values: CDR1 LGHNA, CDR2 YNFKEQ. Profiled with immunoSEQ multiplex PCR; TCRdb holds only in-frame clones, not every one. Found here are 250,000 to 350,000 clones, around 90% of them singletons; the top ten hold roughly 0.96%. The chain couples TRBV4-2 to TRBJ2-2; weak D call: TRBD2 (6 bases). The sequenced material came from peripheral blood. The receptor was isolated from a woman between 40 and 55 years old who had recovered from COVID-19. The CDR3 coding sequence is TGTGCCAGCAGCTTTCAAAAGGGCGGGACGCCCGGGGAGCTGTTTTTT. Its protein product is CASSFQKGGTPGELFF.